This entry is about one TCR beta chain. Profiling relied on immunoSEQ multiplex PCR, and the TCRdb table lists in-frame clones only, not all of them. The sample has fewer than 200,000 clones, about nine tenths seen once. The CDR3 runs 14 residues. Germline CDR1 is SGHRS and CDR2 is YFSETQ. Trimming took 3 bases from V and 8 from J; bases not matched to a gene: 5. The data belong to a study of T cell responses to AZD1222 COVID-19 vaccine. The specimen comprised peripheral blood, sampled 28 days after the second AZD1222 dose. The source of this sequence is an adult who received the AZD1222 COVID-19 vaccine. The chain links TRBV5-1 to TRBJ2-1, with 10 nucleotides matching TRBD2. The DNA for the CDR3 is TGCGCCAGCAGCTCTCAGCGGGGGGGCCATGAGCAGTTCTTC. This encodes CASSSQRGGHEQFF.